Below, one T cell receptor beta chain is given with its context. What it binds is unknown. This record comes from a study of immune evolution from preneoplasia to lung adenocarcinoma. Findings and caveats of the study: Normal lung had the highest top T cell clone frequencies. Normal lung had highest clonality; later lesions appeared denser, more diverse.

Trimming removed 4 bases from V and 5 bases from J, with 11 bases in between. The V gene's germline CDR1 is GTSNPN and CDR2 SVGIG (reference sequence). The CDR3 consists of 13 residues. Between the mid-2010s and the late 2010s, patients underwent resection in Japan or China. TCRdb's copy holds only in-frame clones and misses some; the assay was immunoSEQ multiplex PCR. The sample lists over 5,500 clones; 75% to 90% were seen once. Sample: FFPE lung adenocarcinoma in situ tissue. This TCR derives from a donor of 70 years or more with lung adenocarcinoma. The chain recombines TRBV30 with TRBJ2-2, with a possible D match to TRBD1 (5 bases). CDR3 sequence (DNA): TGTGCCTGGAACAGTCAGGGAACCGGGGAGCTGTTTTTT. This encodes CAWNSQGTGELFF.